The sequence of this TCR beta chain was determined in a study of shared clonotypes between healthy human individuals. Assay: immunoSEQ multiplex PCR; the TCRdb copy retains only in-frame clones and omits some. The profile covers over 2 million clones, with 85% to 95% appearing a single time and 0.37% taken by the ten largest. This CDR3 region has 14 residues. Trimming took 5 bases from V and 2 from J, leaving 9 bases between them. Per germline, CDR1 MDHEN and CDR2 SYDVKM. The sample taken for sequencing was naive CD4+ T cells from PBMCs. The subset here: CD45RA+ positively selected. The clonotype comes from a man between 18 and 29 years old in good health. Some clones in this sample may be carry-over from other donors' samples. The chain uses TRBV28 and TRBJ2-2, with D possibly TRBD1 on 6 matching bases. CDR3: CASSVGQNTGELFF. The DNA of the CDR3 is TGTGCCAGCAGTGTGGGACAAAACACCGGGGAGCTGTTTTTT.